The 10 T cell receptor beta chains presented below share a single source sample, sequenced in a study of blood T cell repertoires in COVID-19. Measured with immunoSEQ multiplex PCR; TCRdb has only the in-frame clones, and not every one. The table includes roughly 280,000 clones, over 80% detected once. Sample: PBMCs or T cells enriched from blood (not recorded which). Receptors originate from a woman between 25 and 40 years old with acute COVID-19.

This chain connects TRBV5-1 to TRBJ2-3; the match to TRBD2 covers 9 bases. V lost 1 base to trimming and J lost 2 bases; unmatched junction nucleotides: 14. From germline, CDR1 is SGHRS and CDR2 YFSETQ. The CDR3 contains 19 residues. The CDR3 DNA is TGCGCCAGCAGCTTGAATCCGGGGGCCCTAGCGGGATCCACAGATACGCAGTATTTT. Amino acids: CASSLNPGALAGSTDTQYF.

The rearrangement uses TRBV20-1 and TRBJ2-1; D gene uncertain. Trimming removed 5 bases from V and 7 bases from J, with 15 bases in between. The CDR3 is 13 amino acids. Per the germline V gene, CDR1 is DFQATT and CDR2 is SNEGSKA (reference sequence). CDR3 sequence (DNA): TGCAGTGCTGGTGCAAACACGAATAATGAGCAGTTCTTC. Translation: CSAGANTNNEQFF.

The chain links TRBV28 to TRBJ1-2; 9 bases align to TRBD1. With V trimmed by 7 bases and J by 6 bases, 3 bases remained unmatched. Germline CDR1 is MDHEN and CDR2 is SYDVKM. The CDR3 is made up of 12 amino acids. The CDR3 nucleotides are TGTGCCAGCATAGGACAGGGGAATGGCTACACCTTC. Protein product: CASIGQGNGYTF.

V gene TRBV5-4 combines with J gene TRBJ1-1; D unclear. This CDR3 comprises 14 residues. Per germline, CDR1 SGHNT and CDR2 YYREEE (reference sequence). The V gene lost 0 bases and the J gene lost 5 bases, with 11 bases spanning the gap. The CDR3 here is CASSLGPEGTEAFF. CDR3 bases: TGTGCCAGCAGCTTGGGCCCCGAGGGTACTGAAGCTTTCTTT.

CDR3 DNA: TGTGCCAGCAGTTACTCGAGGCTAGCGGGAAATTACGAGCAGTACTTC. Residues: CASSYSRLAGNYEQYF. This chain links TRBV6-2 or TRBV6-3 with TRBJ2-7; 9 bases align to TRBD2. Looked up from germline, CDR1 is MNHEY and CDR2 is SVGEGT. The CDR3 is made up of 16 amino acids. The V and J ends lost 0 bases and 4 bases, in that order; junction bases with no gene match: 7.

CDR3 amino acids: CASSLGSLAGNTGELFF. The CDR3 DNA reads TGTGCCAGCAGCTTAGGATCGCTAGCGGGGAACACCGGGGAGCTGTTTTTT. The V gene is TRBV7-2, the J gene TRBJ2-2; 8 nucleotides align to TRBD2. The CDR3 length is 17 residues. The junction had 5 bases not matched to a gene; V was cut back by 1 base and J by 1 base. Germline loops: CDR1 SGHTA, CDR2 FQGNSA.

The chain carries TRBV15 and TRBJ2-2; D may be TRBD2 (5 bases). From germline, CDR1 is LNHNV and CDR2 YYDKDF (reference sequence). The CDR3 runs to 15 residues. Trimming pared 0 bases from V and 2 bases from J, leaving 7 bases between. The CDR3 here is CATSRDRENTGELFF. The CDR3 DNA reads TGTGCCACCAGCAGAGATCGGGAAAACACCGGGGAGCTGTTTTTT.

The chain recombines TRBV14 with TRBJ2-1, with 8 bases lining up with TRBD1. The germline CDR1 and CDR2 sequences are SGHDN and FVKESK. The CDR3 contains 17 residues. J was trimmed by 8 bases and V by 3 bases; bases with no gene match: 15. The CDR3 DNA reads TGTGCCAGCAGCCAGACAGGGGCATCGGGTATGTACGATGAGCAGTTCTTC. Translating it yields CASSQTGASGMYDEQFF.

The J gene is TRBJ2-7, the V gene TRBV28; D perhaps matches TRBD2 (6 bases). Germline V gene sequence: CDR1 MDHEN, CDR2 SYDVKM. The CDR3 is made up of 11 amino acids. Trimming took 7 bases from V and 5 from J, leaving 9 bases between them. The CDR3 loop reads CASTWGDEQYF. As DNA, the CDR3 is TGTGCCAGCACCTGGGGGGACGAGCAGTACTTC.

A word on this clone: Additional DNA sequences in this sample encode the identical CDR3. The chain employs TRBV9 and TRBJ1-1; 7 positions agree with TRBD1. Looked up from germline, CDR1 is SGDLS and CDR2 is YYNGEE. The junction had 1 base not matched to a gene; V was cut back by 2 bases and J by 3 bases. This CDR3 contains 13 residues. CDR3 in DNA: TGTGCCAGCAGCGTGCAGGGGGACACTGAAGCTTTCTTT. Its translation is CASSVQGDTEAFF.